These 7 T cell receptor beta chains came from one sample sequenced in a study of shared clonotypes between healthy human individuals. The naive CD8 population came from CD45RO-negative cells selected for CCR7, without terminally differentiated effector memory CD45RA+ cells. Produced via immunoSEQ multiplex PCR; TCRdb's table is partial and in-frame only. The data hold about 2 million clones, with about 95% observed a single time. Sample: naive CD8+ T cells sorted from blood. These receptors were obtained from a man aged 18 to 30 in good health.

Of note for this clone: The sample carries other DNA sequences with the same CDR3. The rearrangement uses TRBV9 and TRBJ1-1; D uncertain. V lost 0 bases to trimming and J lost 0 bases, with 6 bases between them. Germline CDR1 and CDR2: SGDLS and YYNGEE. This CDR3 comprises 14 residues. Here the CDR3 DNA reads TGTGCCAGCAGCGTAGCTCTGGTGAACACTGAAGCTTTCTTT. Protein product: CASSVALVNTEAFF.

V is TRBV6-6 and J is TRBJ2-5, with 7 bases fitting TRBD1. V lost 7 bases to trimming and J lost 13 bases; unmatched junction nucleotides: 6. Per germline, CDR1 MNHNY and CDR2 SVGAGI (reference sequence). The CDR3 has 10 residues. In nucleotides, the CDR3 is TGTGCCAGCACCGAGGACAGGTGGTACTTC. It codes for CASTEDRWYF.

The chain carries TRBV7-9 and TRBJ2-2; 7 bases match TRBD2. This CDR3 is 16 amino acids long. Looked up from germline, CDR1 is SEHNR and CDR2 is FQNEAQ (reference sequence). The trim removed 6 bases at V and 1 base at J, leaving 8 bases unmatched. This CDR3 is CASSGWDYMNTGELFF. Here the CDR3 DNA reads TGTGCCAGCAGTGGCTGGGACTACATGAACACCGGGGAGCTGTTTTTT. Using reference TRBV7-9 and TRBJ2-2 for the parts outside the CDR3, the full variable domain is DTGVSQNPRHKITKRGQNVTFRCDPISEHNRLYWYRQTLGQGPEFLTYFQNEAQLEKSRLLSDRFSAERPKGSFSTLEIQRTEQGDSAMYLCASSGWDYMNTGELFFGEGSRLTVL.

V and J are TRBV19 and TRBJ1-5; D is unresolved. The germline CDR1 and CDR2 sequences are LNHDA and SQIVND (reference sequence). This CDR3 comprises 15 residues. The V and J ends lost 5 bases and 0 bases respectively, with 11 bases between them. The CDR3 nucleotides are TGTGCCAGTAGTTCCCCCGTTTATAGCAATCAGCCCCAGCATTTT. Residues: CASSSPVYSNQPQHF.

The genes are TRBV4-2 and TRBJ2-3; TRBD1 matches 7 bases. The CDR3 spans 17 residues. Germline CDR1 and CDR2: LGHNA and YNFKEQ. Germline trimming cut 1 base from V and 2 bases from J; bases unmatched to any gene: 9. DNA for the CDR3: TGTGCCAGCAGCCAAGTGAGGGCAGGGGGAATCACAGATACGCAGTATTTT. It is translated as CASSQVRAGGITDTQYF.

The CDR3 spells CAWTTWGVGANVLTF. The CDR3 DNA reads TGTGCCTGGACCACCTGGGGGGTCGGGGCCAACGTCCTGACTTTC. The chain carries TRBV30 and TRBJ2-6, with D possibly TRBD2 on 6 matching bases. The CDR3 is made up of 15 amino acids. Germline V gene sequence: CDR1 GTSNPN, CDR2 SVGIG (reference sequence). Trimming removed 4 bases at V and 4 bases at J, with 14 bases between.

This clone was observed a handful of times. This chain uses TRBV5-1 with TRBJ1-1; D gene unclear. Germline V lookup: CDR1 SGHRS, CDR2 YFSETQ. Trimming stripped 0 bases from V and 4 bases from J, with 13 bases between. This CDR3 contains 15 residues. The CDR3 protein is CASSLETALTTEAFF. CDR3 nucleotides: TGCGCCAGCAGCTTGGAAACGGCCCTGACCACTGAAGCTTTCTTT.